The 21 T cell receptor beta chains given below trace back to one sample, sequenced in a study of follicular helper T cells after annual influenza vaccination (dated by TCRdb to between 2016 and 2019). Library preparation used the immunoSEQ multiplex PCR assay. TCRdb limited this immuneACCESS table to in-frame rearrangements with V and J called. A share of clones is missing; checked studies link under half to unresolved V genes, and the rest is unexplained. Within this sample are some 10,000 clones, with less than 90% of them counted one time only. Of the sample, about 0.4% is held by the ten largest clones. In light of the paper, this sample's time point label describes: 2015-2016 season, 7 days after influenza vaccination. The sequencing used CXCR5- memory CD4+ T cells sorted from blood, collected 7 days after influenza vaccination. Interpreted using the paper, the cell subset or site label stands for: CXCR5- memory CD4 T cells. The source of these receptors is an adult who received the influenza vaccine.

This rearrangement joins TRBV7-7 to TRBJ2-7; tentative D call: TRBD2 (7 bases). Germline V gene lookup returns CDR1 SSHAT and CDR2 FNYEAQ (reference sequence). Trimming removed 2 bases from V and 4 bases from J, with 15 bases in between. The CDR3 has 15 amino acids. Here the CDR3 reads CASSLRPGGQYEQYF. The CDR3 bases are TGTGCCAGCAGCTTAAGGCCGGGGGGCCAGTACGAGCAGTACTTC.

CDR3 loop: CASSLDWSYEQYF. For the CDR3, the DNA is TGTGCCAGCAGCTTGGATTGGAGCTACGAGCAGTACTTC. The genes are TRBV5-4 and TRBJ2-7; unclear D gene. Germline assignment: CDR1 SGHNT and CDR2 YYREEE (reference sequence). V lost 0 bases and J 3 bases, leaving 7 bases between the germline ends. This CDR3 has 13 amino acids.

The rearrangement uses TRBV25-1 and TRBJ2-2; D perhaps matches TRBD2 (5 bases). Germline V gives CDR1 MGHDK, CDR2 SYGVNS. This CDR3 region has 15 residues. Deletions cut 2 bases from V and 6 bases from J, with 13 bases between. CDR3 protein: CASSELNRGPGELFF. CDR3 bases: TGTGCCAGCAGTGAACTTAACAGAGGGCCCGGGGAGCTGTTTTTT.

This rearrangement joins TRBV27 to TRBJ1-5; D gene uncertain. This CDR3 spans 15 amino acids. Germline V gene sequence: CDR1 MNHEY, CDR2 SMNVEV (reference sequence). Deletions cut 2 bases from V and 4 bases from J, with 12 bases between. Here the CDR3 reads CASSLVRSNNQPQHF. CDR3 nucleotides: TGTGCCAGCAGTTTAGTCAGGTCGAATAATCAGCCCCAGCATTTT.

The chain joins TRBV28 to TRBJ2-4; 15 bases are shared with TRBD2. Germline values: CDR1 MDHEN, CDR2 SYDVKM. V was pared by 6 bases and J by 0 bases, with 6 bases of the junction left unmatched. The CDR3 contains 18 residues. The CDR3 DNA sequence: TGTGCCAGCAGCCCCGGACTAGCGGGGGGGCTAGCCAAAAACATTCAGTACTTC. This gives the protein CASSPGLAGGLAKNIQYF.

The chain links TRBV7-8 to TRBJ1-2; 9 positions agree with TRBD1. Looked up from germline, CDR1 is SGHVS and CDR2 is FQNEAQ. The CDR3 contains 14 residues. With 4 bases clipped from V and 9 bases from J, the junction kept 9 bases outside the gene matches. CDR3 DNA sequence: TGTGCCAGCAGCTCGTCGACAGGGGGTATGAGCTACACCTTC. It encodes CASSSSTGGMSYTF.

The chain recombines TRBV7-2 with TRBJ2-3; D might be TRBD2 (6 bases). CDR1 is SGHTA and CDR2 is FQGNSA in the germline V gene. The V gene lost 4 bases and the J gene lost 5 bases, with 13 bases spanning the gap. The CDR3 extends over 14 amino acids. The CDR3 DNA follows: TGTGCCAGCAGCTCGGCGGGGAGGTTAGATACGCAGTATTTT. Amino acids: CASSSAGRLDTQYF.

The V and J genes are TRBV30 and TRBJ1-5, with 9 bases that match TRBD1. In germline, CDR1 is GTSNPN, CDR2 SVGIG (reference sequence). V dropped 1 base and J dropped 4; count of bases not matched to a gene: 11. The CDR3 consists of 17 residues. CDR3 DNA sequence: TGTGCCTGGAGTGACCACCGGGACAGGGAATGGAATCAGCCCCAGCATTTT. Translated: CAWSDHRDREWNQPQHF.

The J gene is TRBJ2-3, the V gene TRBV6-5; the D gene is possibly TRBD1 (6 bases). Germline V gives CDR1 MNHEY, CDR2 SVGAGI. CDR3 length: 14 amino acids. V was trimmed by 6 bases and J by 5 bases, leaving 15 bases between them. CDR3 in amino acids: CASRQQGVRDTQYF. In nucleotides, the CDR3 is TGTGCCAGCAGACAACAGGGCGTAAGAGATACGCAGTATTTT.

In this sample, this clone turned up once. The chain combines TRBV9 with TRBJ2-1, with D perhaps matching TRBD2 (9 bases). Per germline, CDR1 SGDLS and CDR2 YYNGEE. The V gene lost 4 bases and the J gene lost 3 bases, with 23 bases spanning the gap. This CDR3 comprises 18 residues. The CDR3 nucleotides read TGTGCCAGCAGCCCCAGGGGGCTGGCGGGGGGGGACTACAATGAGCAGTTCTTC. It specifies CASSPRGLAGGDYNEQFF.

In nucleotides, the CDR3 is TGTGCCAGCAGTTTAGGAGGGTCCGCCTATAATTCACCCCTCCACTTT. It specifies CASSLGGSAYNSPLHF. The J gene is TRBJ1-6, the V gene TRBV28; D is ambiguous. The CDR3 extends over 16 amino acids. Deletions cut 2 bases from V and 2 bases from J, with 10 bases between. Germline-derived CDR1 and CDR2 are MDHEN and SYDVKM.

The chain is built from TRBV9 and TRBJ2-7, with D possibly matching TRBD1 (6 bases). Germline V gene data show CDR1 as SGDLS and CDR2 as YYNGEE. This CDR3 is 13 amino acids long. V was clipped by 1 base and J by 6 bases, with 11 bases between them. For the CDR3, the DNA is TGTGCCAGCAGCGTATACCAGGGGTCCGAGCAGTACTTC. Its translation: CASSVYQGSEQYF.

The rearrangement links TRBV5-6 to TRBJ2-3, with 8 bases aligning to TRBD2. Germline-derived CDR1 and CDR2 are SGHDT and YYEEEE. The CDR3 has 15 residues. After removal of 6 bases from V and 8 bases from J, the junction contained 14 bases not matched to a gene. The CDR3 loop is CASIRSGAEFGTQYF. As DNA, the CDR3 is TGTGCCAGCATCCGTAGCGGGGCCGAATTTGGTACGCAGTATTTT.

This clone was recorded once. The rearrangement uses TRBV7-9 and TRBJ1-5; D ambiguous. Trimming stripped 3 bases from V and 0 bases from J, with 9 bases between. This CDR3 contains 15 residues. Germline V CDR1 and CDR2: SEHNR, FQNEAQ (reference sequence). CDR3 in amino acids: CASSLGGYSNQPQHF. The DNA of the CDR3 is TGTGCCAGCAGCTTGGGAGGCTATAGCAATCAGCCCCAGCATTTT.

The CDR3 region is CAPTGNATNEKLFF. As DNA, the CDR3 is TGTGCCCCCACAGGCAACGCAACTAATGAAAAACTGTTTTTT. The chain recombines TRBV15 with TRBJ1-4, with D tentatively TRBD1 (5 bases). V gave up 11 bases and J gave up 0 bases, with 13 bases separating them. Germline CDR1 LNHNV, CDR2 YYDKDF (reference sequence). The CDR3 spans 14 residues.

This chain joins TRBV5-5 and TRBJ1-1; tentatively, D is TRBD1 (6 bases). This CDR3 contains 15 residues. CDR1 and CDR2 from the germline V gene are SGHKS and YYEKEE (reference sequence). V lost 0 bases, J lost 0 bases, and 9 bases lay in between. Here the CDR3 reads CASSLGQVMNTEAFF. The CDR3 coding sequence is TGTGCCAGCAGCTTGGGACAGGTTATGAACACTGAAGCTTTCTTT. Supplemented by reference TRBV5-5 and TRBJ1-1, the full variable domain reads DAGVTQSPTHLIKTRGQQVTLRCSPISGHKSVSWYQQVLGQGPQFIFQYYEKEERGRGNFPDRFSARQFPNYSSELNVNALLLGDSALYLCASSLGQVMNTEAFFGQGTRLTVV.

The rearrangement uses TRBV30 and TRBJ2-3; no firm D call. CDR1 is GTSNPN, CDR2 SVGIG, per germline (reference sequence). The CDR3 length is 13 residues. With 2 bases removed from V and 0 bases from J, the gap between germline ends came to 6 bases. The CDR3 is CAWSIGSTDTQYF. For the CDR3, the DNA is TGTGCCTGGAGTATCGGTAGCACAGATACGCAGTATTTT.

This sequence joins TRBV7-2 and TRBJ2-5; the D is unclear. Per germline, CDR1 SGHTA and CDR2 FQGNSA. This CDR3 region has 12 residues. Trimming cost V 5 bases and J 5 bases, with 9 bases left between them. The CDR3 DNA sequence: TGTGCCAGCAGCCGATCTACCGAGACCCAGTACTTC. It encodes CASSRSTETQYF.

The V gene is TRBV6-1, the J gene TRBJ2-3, with D possibly being TRBD1 (5 bases). V dropped 8 bases and J dropped 1 base, with 16 bases sitting between them. Germline V gives CDR1 MNHNS, CDR2 SASEGT. This CDR3 spans 15 amino acids. The CDR3 nucleotides are TGTGCCAGCGGTAAGGGGCTAGTTGGCACAGATACGCAGTATTTT. Its translation is CASGKGLVGTDTQYF.

The CDR3 is CAWINRGPKNIQYF. CDR3 sequence (DNA): TGTGCCTGGATTAACAGGGGTCCCAAAAACATTCAGTACTTC. This chain connects TRBV30 to TRBJ2-4; TRBD1 matches 7 bases. Germline V gene data show CDR1 as GTSNPN and CDR2 as SVGIG (reference sequence). J was trimmed by 2 bases and V by 4 bases; bases with no gene match: 5. This CDR3 region has 14 residues. Filled out from reference TRBV30 and TRBJ2-4, the complete variable domain reads SQTIHQWPATLVQPVGSPLSLECTVEGTSNPNLYWYRQAAGRGLQLLFYSVGIGQISSEVPQNLSASRPQDRQFILSSKKLLLSDSGFYLCAWINRGPKNIQYFGAGTRLSVL.

The chain links TRBV20-1 to TRBJ2-7; the D gene is possibly TRBD2 (6 bases). This CDR3 is 11 amino acids long. Germline CDR1 is DFQATT and CDR2 is SNEGSKA (reference sequence). CDR3 DNA sequence: TGCAGCCGGGACGGGAGTACGAGGCAGTACTTC. This codes for CSRDGSTRQYF.